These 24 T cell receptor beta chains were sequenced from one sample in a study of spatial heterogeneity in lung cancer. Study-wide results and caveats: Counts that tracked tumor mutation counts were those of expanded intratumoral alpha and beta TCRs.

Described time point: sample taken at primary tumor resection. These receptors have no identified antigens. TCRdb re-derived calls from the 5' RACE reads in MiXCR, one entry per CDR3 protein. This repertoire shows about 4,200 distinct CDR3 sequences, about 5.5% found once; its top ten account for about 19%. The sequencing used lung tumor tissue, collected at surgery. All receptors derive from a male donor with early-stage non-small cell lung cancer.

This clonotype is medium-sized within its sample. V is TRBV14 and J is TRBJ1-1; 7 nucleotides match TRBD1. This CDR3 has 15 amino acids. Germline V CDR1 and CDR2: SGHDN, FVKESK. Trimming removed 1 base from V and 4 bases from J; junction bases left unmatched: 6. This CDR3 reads CASSQGFEGATEAFF. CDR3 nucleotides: TGTGCCAGCAGCCAAGGGTTTGAGGGGGCCACTGAAGCTTTCTTT.

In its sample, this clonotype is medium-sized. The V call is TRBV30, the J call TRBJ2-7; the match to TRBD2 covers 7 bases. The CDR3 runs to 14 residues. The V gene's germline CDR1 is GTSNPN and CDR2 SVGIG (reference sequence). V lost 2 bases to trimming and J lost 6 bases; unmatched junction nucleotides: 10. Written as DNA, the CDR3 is TGTGCCTGGAGTATCGGACTAGGGAGAGGCGAGCAGTACTTC. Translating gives CAWSIGLGRGEQYF.

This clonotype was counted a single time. This CDR3 is CASSYPRGPGLGELFF. DNA for the CDR3: TGTGCCAGCAGCTACCCGCGGGGGCCAGGACTCGGGGAGCTGTTTTTT. The chain is built from TRBV7-2 and TRBJ2-2; tentative D call: TRBD2 (7 bases). The germline gives CDR1 SGHTA, CDR2 FQGNSA. Between the trimmed V and J ends, which lost 4 bases and 7 bases, there was a span of 19 bases. The CDR3 extends over 16 amino acids.

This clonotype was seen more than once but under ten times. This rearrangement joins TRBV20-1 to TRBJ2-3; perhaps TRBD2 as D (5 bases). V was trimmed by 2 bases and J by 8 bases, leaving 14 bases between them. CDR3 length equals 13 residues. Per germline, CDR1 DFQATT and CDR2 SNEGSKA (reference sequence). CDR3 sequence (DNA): TGCAGTGCTAGACTTACTCGGGAAGCTACGCAGTATTTT. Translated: CSARLTREATQYF.

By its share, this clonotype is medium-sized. CDR3 sequence reads: CASSLSLSNEQYF. The CDR3 DNA reads as TGTGCCAGCAGCTTATCACTCAGCAATGAGCAGTACTTC. The chain combines TRBV11-1 with TRBJ2-7, with no clear D. Trimming stripped 2 bases from V and 7 bases from J, with 12 bases between. The germline gives CDR1 SGHAT, CDR2 FQDESV (reference sequence). The CDR3 runs 13 residues.

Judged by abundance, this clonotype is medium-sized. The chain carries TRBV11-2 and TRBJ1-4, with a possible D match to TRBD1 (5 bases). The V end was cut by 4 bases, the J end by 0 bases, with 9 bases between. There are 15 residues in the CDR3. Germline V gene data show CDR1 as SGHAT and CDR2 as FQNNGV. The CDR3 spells CASSSRGATNEKLFF. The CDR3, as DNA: TGTGCCAGCAGCTCCCGAGGGGCAACTAATGAAAAACTGTTTTTT.

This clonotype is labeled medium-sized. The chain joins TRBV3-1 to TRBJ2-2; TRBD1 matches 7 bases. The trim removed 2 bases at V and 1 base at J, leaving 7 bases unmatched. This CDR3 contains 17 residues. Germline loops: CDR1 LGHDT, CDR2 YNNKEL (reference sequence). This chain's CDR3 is CASSQPGTDLNTGELFF. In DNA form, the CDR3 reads TGTGCCAGCAGCCAACCCGGGACAGACTTGAACACCGGGGAGCTGTTTTTT.

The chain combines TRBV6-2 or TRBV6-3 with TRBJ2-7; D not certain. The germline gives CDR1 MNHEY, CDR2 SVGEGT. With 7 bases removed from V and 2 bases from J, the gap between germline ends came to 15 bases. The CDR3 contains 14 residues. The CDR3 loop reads CASTLRSFPYEQYF. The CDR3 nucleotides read TGTGCCAGCACTTTACGGAGTTTCCCCTACGAGCAGTACTTC.

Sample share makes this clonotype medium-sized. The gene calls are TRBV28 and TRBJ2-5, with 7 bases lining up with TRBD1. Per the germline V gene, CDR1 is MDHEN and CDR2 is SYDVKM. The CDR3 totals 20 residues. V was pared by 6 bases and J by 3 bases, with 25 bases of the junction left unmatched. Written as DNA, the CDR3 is TGTGCCAGCAGAACGAATATCATAAGGACAGGTTTCGGGCGTGAAGAGACCCAGTACTTC. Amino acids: CASRTNIIRTGFGREETQYF.

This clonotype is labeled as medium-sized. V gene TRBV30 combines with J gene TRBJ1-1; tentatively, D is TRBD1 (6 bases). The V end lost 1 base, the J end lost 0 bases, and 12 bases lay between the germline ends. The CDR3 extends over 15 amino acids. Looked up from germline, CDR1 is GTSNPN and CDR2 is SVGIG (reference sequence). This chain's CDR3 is CAWSDRAGMNTEAFF. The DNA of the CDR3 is TGTGCCTGGAGTGACAGGGCAGGAATGAACACTGAAGCTTTCTTT.

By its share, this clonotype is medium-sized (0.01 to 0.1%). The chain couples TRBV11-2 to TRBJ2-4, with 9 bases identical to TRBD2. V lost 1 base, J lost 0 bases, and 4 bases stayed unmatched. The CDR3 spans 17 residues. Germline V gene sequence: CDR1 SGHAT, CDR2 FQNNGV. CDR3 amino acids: CASSLVGSGGAKNIQYF. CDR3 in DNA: TGTGCCAGCAGCTTAGTGGGTAGCGGGGGAGCCAAAAACATTCAGTACTTC.

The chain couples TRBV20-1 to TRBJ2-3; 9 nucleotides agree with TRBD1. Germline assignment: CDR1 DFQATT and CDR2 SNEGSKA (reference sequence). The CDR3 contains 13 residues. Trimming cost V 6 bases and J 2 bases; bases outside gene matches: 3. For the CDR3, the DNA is TGCAGTGCGGGGACAGGGCCCACAGATACGCAGTATTTT. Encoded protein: CSAGTGPTDTQYF.

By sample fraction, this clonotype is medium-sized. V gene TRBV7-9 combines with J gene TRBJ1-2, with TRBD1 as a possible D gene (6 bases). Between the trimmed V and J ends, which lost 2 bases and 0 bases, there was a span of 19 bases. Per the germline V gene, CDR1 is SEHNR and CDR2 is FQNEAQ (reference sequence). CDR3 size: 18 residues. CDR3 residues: CASSLRTHGQLANYGYTF. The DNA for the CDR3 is TGTGCCAGCAGCTTAAGGACCCACGGACAGCTAGCTAACTATGGCTACACCTTC.

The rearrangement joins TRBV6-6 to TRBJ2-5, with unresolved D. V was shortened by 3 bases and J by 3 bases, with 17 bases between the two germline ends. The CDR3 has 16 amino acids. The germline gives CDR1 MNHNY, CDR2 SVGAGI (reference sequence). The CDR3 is CASSYTGRLQKETQYF. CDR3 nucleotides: TGTGCCAGCAGTTATACCGGTCGACTCCAAAAAGAGACCCAGTACTTC.

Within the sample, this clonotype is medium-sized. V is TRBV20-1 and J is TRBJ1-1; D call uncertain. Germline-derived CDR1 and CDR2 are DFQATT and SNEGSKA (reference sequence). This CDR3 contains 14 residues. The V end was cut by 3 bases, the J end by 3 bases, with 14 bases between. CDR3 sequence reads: CSASRSGLHTEAFF. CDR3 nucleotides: TGCAGTGCTAGTAGGTCTGGTCTGCACACTGAAGCTTTCTTT.

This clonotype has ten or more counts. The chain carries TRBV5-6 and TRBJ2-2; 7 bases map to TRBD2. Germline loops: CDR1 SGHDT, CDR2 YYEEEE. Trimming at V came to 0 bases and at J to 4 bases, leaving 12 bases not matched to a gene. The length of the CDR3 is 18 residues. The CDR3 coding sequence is TGTGCCAGCAGCTTGGGGGAAATGAGGCTAGCGGCCACCGGGGAGCTGTTTTTT. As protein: CASSLGEMRLAATGELFF.

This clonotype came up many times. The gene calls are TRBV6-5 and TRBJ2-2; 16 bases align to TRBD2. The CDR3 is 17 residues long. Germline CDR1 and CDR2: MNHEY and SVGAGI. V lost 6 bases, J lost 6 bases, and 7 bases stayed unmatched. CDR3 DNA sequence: TGTGCCAGCAGCGCGGGACTAGCGGGAGGGCAAGCCGGGGAGCTGTTTTTT. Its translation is CASSAGLAGGQAGELFF.

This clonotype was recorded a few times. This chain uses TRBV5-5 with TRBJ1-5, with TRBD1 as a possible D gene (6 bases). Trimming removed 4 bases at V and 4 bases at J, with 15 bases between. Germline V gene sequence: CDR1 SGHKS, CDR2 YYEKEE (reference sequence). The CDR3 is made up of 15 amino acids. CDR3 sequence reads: CASSPRQDLNQPQHF. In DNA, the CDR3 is TGTGCCAGCAGCCCCCGACAGGACCTAAATCAGCCCCAGCATTTT.

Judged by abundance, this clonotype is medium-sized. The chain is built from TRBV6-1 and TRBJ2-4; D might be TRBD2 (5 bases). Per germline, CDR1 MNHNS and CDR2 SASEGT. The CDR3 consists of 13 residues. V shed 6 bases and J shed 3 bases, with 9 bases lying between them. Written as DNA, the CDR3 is TGTGCCAGCAGGCACCGGGACAAAAACATTCAGTACTTC. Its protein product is CASRHRDKNIQYF.

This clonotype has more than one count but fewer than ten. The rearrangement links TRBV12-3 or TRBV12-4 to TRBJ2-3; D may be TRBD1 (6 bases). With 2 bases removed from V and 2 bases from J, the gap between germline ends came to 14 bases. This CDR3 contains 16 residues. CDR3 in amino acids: CASSLRAGAHTDTQYF. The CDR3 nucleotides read TGTGCCAGCAGTTTAAGGGCAGGGGCACACACAGATACGCAGTATTTT.

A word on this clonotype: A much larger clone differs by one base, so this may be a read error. Written as DNA, the CDR3 is TGCGCCAGCAGCTTGGCTGGCAGAGACCAAGAGACCCAGTACTTC. This sequence encodes CASSLAGRDQETQYF. The V call is TRBV5-1, the J call TRBJ2-5; D call uncertain. Germline CDR1 is SGHRS and CDR2 is YFSETQ. This CDR3 spans 15 amino acids. Trimming took 0 bases from V and 0 from J, leaving 9 bases between them.

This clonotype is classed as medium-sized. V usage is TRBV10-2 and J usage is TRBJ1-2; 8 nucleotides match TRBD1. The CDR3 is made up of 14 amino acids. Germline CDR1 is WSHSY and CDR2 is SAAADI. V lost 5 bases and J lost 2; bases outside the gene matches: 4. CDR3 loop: CASSSQGANYGYTF. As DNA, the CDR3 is TGCGCCAGCAGTTCGCAGGGGGCAAACTATGGCTACACCTTC.

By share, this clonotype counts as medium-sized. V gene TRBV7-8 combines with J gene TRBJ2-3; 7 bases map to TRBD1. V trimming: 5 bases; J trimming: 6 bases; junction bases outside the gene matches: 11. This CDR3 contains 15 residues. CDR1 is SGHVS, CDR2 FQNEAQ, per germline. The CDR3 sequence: CASSKQLGQEDTQYF. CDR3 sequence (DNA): TGTGCCAGCAGCAAACAATTAGGACAGGAGGATACGCAGTATTTT.

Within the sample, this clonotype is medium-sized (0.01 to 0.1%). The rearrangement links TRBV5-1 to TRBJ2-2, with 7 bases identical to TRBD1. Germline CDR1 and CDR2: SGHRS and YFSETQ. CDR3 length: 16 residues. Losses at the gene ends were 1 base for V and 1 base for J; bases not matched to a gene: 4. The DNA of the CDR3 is TGCGCCAGCAGCTTGTCCGGGACAGAGAACACCGGGGAGCTGTTTTTT. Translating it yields CASSLSGTENTGELFF. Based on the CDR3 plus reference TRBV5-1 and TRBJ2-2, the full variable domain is KAGVTQTPRYLIKTRGQQVTLSCSPISGHRSVSWYQQTPGQGLQFLFEYFSETQRNKGNFPGRFSGRQFSNSRSEMNVSTLELGDSALYLCASSLSGTENTGELFFGEGSRLTVL.